This T cell receptor (beta chain) was identified in a study of shared clonotypes between healthy human individuals. Whole-study context: CD4 naive cells filled three plates per donor, CD4 memory three, CD8 naive two and CD8 memory one.

Here immunoSEQ multiplex PCR was the method, and the copy in TCRdb shows in-frame clones only, minus some. The table records some 1.5 million clones, roughly 96% of them present only once. The CDR3 totals 17 residues. CDR1 is SGDLS and CDR2 is YYNGEE in the germline V gene. Trimming at V came to 3 bases and at J to 1 base, leaving 2 bases not matched to a gene. The clonotype originates from a man younger than 45 in good health. The chain couples TRBV9 to TRBJ2-6, with 12 bases matching TRBD1. Sequencing was done on a sample of naive CD4+ T cells sorted from blood. Indicated subset: CD45RA+ positively selected. The DNA for the CDR3 is TGTGCCAGCAGCGAGGGACAGGGGGCTTCTGGGGCCAACGTCCTGACTTTC. Amino acids: CASSEGQGASGANVLTF.